Sequencing of this T cell receptor (beta chain) was carried out in a study of T cell changes during pregnancy in multiple sclerosis. This CDR3 contains 15 residues. The V end was cut by 4 bases, the J end by 0 bases, with 12 bases between. The V gene's germline CDR1 is WNHNN and CDR2 SYGVQD (reference sequence). The repertoire was sequenced with immunoSEQ multiplex PCR; TCRdb's copy has only in-frame clones and lacks some. This sample has 50,000 to 65,000 clones, with 80% to 95% found just once. The material sequenced was CD8+ T cells from peripheral blood mononuclear cells, taken in the second trimester of pregnancy. This chain uses TRBV10-1 with TRBJ1-1; D is undetermined. The clonotype comes from a female donor with multiple sclerosis, enrolled in a pregnancy study. CDR3 DNA: TGCGCCAGCAGTGCGAGAGGGAGCATGAACACTGAAGCTTTCTTT. It yields the protein CASSARGSMNTEAFF.